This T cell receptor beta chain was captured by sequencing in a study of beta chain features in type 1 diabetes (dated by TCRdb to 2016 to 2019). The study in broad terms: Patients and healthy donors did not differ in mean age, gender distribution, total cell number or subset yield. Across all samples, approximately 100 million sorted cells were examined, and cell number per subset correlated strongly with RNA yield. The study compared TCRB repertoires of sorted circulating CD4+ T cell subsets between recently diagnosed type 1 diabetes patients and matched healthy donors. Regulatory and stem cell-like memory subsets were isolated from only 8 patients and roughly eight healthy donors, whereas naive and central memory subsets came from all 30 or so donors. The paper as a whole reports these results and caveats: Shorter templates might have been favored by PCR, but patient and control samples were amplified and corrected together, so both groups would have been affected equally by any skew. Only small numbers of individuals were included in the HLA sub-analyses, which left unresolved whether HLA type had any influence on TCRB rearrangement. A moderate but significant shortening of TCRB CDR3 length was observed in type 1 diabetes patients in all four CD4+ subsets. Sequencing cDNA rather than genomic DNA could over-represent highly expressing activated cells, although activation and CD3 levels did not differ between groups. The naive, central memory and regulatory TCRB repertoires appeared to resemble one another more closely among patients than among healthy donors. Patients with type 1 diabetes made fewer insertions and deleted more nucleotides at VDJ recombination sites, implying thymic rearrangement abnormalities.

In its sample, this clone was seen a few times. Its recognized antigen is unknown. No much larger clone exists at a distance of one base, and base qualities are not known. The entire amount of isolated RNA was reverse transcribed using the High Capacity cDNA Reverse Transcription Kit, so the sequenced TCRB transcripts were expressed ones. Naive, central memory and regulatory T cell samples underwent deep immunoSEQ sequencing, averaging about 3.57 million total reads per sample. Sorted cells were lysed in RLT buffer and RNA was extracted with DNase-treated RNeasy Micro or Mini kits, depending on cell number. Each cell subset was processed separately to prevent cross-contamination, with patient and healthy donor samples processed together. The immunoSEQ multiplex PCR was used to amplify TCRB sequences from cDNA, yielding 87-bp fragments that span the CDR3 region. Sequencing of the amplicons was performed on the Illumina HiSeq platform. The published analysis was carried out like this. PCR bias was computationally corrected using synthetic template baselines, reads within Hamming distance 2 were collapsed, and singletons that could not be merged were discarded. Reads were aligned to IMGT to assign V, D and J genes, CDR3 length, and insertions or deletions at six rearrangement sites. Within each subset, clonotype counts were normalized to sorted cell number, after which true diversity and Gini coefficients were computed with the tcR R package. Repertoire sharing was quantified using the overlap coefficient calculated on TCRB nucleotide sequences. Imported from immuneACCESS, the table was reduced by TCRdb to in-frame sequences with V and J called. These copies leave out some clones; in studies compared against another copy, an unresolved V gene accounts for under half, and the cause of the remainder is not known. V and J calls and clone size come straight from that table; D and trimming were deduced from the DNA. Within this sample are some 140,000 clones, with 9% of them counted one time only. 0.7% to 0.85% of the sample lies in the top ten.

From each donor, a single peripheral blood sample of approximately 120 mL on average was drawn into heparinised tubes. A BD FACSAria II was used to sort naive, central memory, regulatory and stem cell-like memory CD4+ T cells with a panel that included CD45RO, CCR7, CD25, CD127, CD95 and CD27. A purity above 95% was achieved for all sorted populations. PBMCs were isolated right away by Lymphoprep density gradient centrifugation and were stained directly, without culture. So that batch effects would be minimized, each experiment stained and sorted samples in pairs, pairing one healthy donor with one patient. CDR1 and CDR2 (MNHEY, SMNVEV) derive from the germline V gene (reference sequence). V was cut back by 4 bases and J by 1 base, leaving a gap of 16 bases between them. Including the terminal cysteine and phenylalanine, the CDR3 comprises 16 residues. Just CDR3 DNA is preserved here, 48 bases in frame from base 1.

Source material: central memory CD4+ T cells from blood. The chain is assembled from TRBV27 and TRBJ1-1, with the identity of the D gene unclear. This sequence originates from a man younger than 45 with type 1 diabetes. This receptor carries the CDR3 CASSSTPTGKNTEAFF. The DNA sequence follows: TGTGCCAGCAGTTCTACCCCGACTGGCAAGAACACTGAAGCTTTCTTT.